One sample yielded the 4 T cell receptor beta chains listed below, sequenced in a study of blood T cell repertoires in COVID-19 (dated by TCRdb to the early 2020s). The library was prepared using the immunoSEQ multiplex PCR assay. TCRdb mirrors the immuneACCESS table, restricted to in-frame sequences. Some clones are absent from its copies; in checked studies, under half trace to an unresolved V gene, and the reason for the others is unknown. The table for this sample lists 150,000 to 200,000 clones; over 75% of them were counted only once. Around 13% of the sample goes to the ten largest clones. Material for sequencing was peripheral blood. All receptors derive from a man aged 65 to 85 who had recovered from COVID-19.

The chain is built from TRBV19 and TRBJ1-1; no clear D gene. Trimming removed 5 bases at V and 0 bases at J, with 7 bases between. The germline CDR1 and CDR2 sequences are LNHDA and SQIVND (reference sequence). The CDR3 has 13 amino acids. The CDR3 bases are TGTGCCAGTAGTCCCGGGGTGAACACTGAAGCTTTCTTT. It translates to CASSPGVNTEAFF.

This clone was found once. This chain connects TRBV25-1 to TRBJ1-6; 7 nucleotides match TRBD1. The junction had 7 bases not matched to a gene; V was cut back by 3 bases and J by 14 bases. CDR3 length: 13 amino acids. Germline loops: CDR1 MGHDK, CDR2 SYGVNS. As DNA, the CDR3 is TGTGCCAGCAGTGACGACAGGGCTGGGTCCCTCCACTTT. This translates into CASSDDRAGSLHF.

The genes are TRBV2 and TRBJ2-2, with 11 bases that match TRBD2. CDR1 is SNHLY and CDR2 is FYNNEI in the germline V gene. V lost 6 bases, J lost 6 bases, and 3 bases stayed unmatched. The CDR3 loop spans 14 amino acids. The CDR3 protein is CASRLAGVAGELFF. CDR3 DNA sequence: TGTGCCAGCAGACTAGCGGGAGTGGCCGGGGAGCTGTTTTTT.

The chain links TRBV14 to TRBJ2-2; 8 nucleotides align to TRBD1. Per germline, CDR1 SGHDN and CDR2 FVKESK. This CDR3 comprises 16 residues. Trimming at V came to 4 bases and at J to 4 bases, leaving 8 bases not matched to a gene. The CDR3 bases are TGTGCCAGCAGCCGCCGGACAGGGCCGAGCACCGGGGAGCTGTTTTTT. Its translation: CASSRRTGPSTGELFF.